Sequencing of this T cell receptor beta chain was carried out in a study of regulatory T cells in long-lasting Graves disease. General study points: Under persistent disease, TRBV28, TRBJ1-2 and TRBJ2-5 were used preferentially.

In its sample, this clonotype was seen a few times. Its antigen is undetermined. Time point denoted: newly diagnosed GD, antithyroid drugs for less than 3 months. The TCR library was made from RNA extracted from PBMCs. Deletions cut 3 bases from V and 8 bases from J, with 16 bases between. The germline V gene has CDR1 MDHEN and CDR2 SYDVKM. This CDR3 region has 15 residues. Arm-PCR of CDR3 regions and iRepertoire HTBI primers were used to build TCR beta libraries. One entry per CDR3 protein results from TCRdb running MiXCR on the multiplex PCR reads. Here the sample spans a few hundred thousand distinct CDR3 sequences, roughly a sixth being singletons. The sample was also reused in another study, on T cells in Graves' hyperthyroidism and ophthalmopathy. From that study: Clinical symptoms, serum thyroxine and TRAb, thyroid ultrasound and orbital computed tomography together formed the diagnostic basis. In validation, the model predicted ophthalmopathy. These predictions came a median about 6.5 months before onset.

This specimen consisted of peripheral blood mononuclear cells (PBMCs), obtained at new diagnosis, from a patient treated with antithyroid drugs. The chain uses TRBV28 and TRBJ1-4; no reliable D call. This receptor was identified in a man aged 35 to 55 with Graves disease. The CDR3 region is CASSFLWLREEKLFF. CDR3 in DNA: TGTGCCAGCAGTTTTTTATGGCTACGGGAAGAAAAACTGTTTTTT.